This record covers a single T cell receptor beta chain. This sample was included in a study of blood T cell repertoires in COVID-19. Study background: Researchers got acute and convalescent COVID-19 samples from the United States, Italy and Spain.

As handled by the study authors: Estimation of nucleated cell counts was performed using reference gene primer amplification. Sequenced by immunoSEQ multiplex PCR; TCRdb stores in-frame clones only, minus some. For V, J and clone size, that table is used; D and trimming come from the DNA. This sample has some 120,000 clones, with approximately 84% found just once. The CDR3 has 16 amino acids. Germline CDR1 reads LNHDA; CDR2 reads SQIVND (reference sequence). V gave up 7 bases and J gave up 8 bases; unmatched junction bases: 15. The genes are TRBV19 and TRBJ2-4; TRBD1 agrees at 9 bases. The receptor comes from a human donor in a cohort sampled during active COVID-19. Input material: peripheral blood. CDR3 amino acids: CASTPGQGYMRDIQYF. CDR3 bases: TGTGCCAGTACACCGGGACAGGGATATATGAGGGACATTCAGTACTTC.